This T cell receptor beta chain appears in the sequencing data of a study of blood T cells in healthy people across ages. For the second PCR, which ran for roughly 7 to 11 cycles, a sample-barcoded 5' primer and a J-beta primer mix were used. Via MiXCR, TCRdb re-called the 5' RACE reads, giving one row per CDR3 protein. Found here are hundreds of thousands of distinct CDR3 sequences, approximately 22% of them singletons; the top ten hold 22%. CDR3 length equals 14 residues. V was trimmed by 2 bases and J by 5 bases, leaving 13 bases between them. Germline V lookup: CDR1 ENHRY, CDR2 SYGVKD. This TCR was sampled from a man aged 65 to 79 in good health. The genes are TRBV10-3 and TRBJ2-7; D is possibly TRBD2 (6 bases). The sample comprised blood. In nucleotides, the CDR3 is TGTGCCATCAGTGAGGCAGGACTACGAAACGAGCAGTACTTC. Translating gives CAISEAGLRNEQYF.